This T cell receptor (beta chain) was profiled in a study of cytomegalovirus exposure and HLA in healthy donors. Whole-study findings and limits: In a later analysis, several top co-occurrence clusters appeared linked to parvovirus B19, influenza, CMV and Epstein-Barr virus. Presence/absence analyses took donor sequencing depth as roughly uniform.

Researchers ran the PCR with 60 Vbeta and 13 Jbeta primers. Original processing methods: About 12 million shared chains were among the roughly 80 million unique TCR beta chains that a later analysis counted. The protocol was immunoSEQ multiplex PCR, while the TCRdb copy is restricted to in-frame clones and leaves out a portion. The D gene and trimming were derived from the DNA, and the V and J assignments and clone size from that table. The sample has hundreds of thousands of clones, around 90% seen once; the top ten hold less than 2.5%. CDR1 and CDR2 from the germline V gene are SEHNR and FQNEAQ (reference sequence). CDR3 length: 18 residues. V trimming: 0 bases; J trimming: 6 bases; junction bases outside the gene matches: 13. Comments on this clone: The antigen remains undetermined.

The origin of this receptor is a woman between 18 and 29 years old in good health and CMV-seronegative. This chain connects TRBV7-9 to TRBJ1-2; TRBD1 agrees at 10 bases. Sequenced input: PBMCs. CDR3 bases: TGTGCCAGCAGCTTAGCTCTGACAGGGGGCGTCAGTAAGAATGGCTACACCTTC. This codes for CASSLALTGGVSKNGYTF.